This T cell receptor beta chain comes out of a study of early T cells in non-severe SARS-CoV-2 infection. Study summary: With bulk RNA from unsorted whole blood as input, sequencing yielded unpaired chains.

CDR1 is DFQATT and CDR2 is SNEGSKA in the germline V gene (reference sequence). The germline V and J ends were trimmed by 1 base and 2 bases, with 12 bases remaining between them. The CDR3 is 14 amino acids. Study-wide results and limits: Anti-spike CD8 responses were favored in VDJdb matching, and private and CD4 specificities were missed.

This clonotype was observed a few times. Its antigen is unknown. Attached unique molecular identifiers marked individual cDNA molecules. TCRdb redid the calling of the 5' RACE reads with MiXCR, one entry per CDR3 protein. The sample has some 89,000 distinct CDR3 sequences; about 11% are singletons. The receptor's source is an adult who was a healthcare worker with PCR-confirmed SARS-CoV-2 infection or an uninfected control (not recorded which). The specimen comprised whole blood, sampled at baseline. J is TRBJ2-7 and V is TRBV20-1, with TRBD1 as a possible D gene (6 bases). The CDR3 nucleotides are TGCAGTGCTAGAGCCTTGGCAGGGGCCTACGAGCAGTACTTC. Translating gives CSARALAGAYEQYF.